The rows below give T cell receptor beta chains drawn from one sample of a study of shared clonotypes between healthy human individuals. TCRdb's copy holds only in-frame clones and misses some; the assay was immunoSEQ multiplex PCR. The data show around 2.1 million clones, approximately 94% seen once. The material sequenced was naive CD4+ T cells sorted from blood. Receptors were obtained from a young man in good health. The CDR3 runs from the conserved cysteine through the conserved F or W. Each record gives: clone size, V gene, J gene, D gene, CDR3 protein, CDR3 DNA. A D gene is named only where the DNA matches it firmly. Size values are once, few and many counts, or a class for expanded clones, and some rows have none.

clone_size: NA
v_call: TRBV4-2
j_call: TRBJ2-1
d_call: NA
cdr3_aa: CASSQGEDLYNEQFF
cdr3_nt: TGTGCCAGCAGCCAAGGGGAGGACCTTTACAATGAGCAGTTCTTC

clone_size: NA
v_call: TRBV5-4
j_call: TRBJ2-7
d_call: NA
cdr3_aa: CASGPQPGEGYTYEQYF
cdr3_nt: TGTGCCAGCGGACCCCAACCAGGGGAGGGCTATACCTACGAGCAGTACTTC

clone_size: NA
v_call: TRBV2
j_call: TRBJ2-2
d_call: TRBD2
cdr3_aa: CASSSAGGAGELFF
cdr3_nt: TGTGCCAGCAGTTCAGCGGGAGGAGCCGGGGAGCTGTTTTTT

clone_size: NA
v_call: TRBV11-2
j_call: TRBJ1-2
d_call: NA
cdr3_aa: CASSSTGRYGYTF
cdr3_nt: TGTGCCAGCAGCTCTACAGGGCGGTATGGCTACACCTTC

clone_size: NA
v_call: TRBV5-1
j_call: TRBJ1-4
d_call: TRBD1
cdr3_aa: CASSGGGTENEKLFF
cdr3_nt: TGCGCCAGCAGCGGGGGTGGGACAGAAAATGAAAAACTGTTTTTT

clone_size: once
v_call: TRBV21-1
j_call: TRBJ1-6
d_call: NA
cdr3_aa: CASSKGQDQLYNSPLHF
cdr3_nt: TGTGCCAGCAGCAAAGGACAGGACCAGCTTTATAATTCACCCCTCCACTTT

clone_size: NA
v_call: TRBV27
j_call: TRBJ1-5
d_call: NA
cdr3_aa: CASSLSTDSNQPQHF
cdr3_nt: TGTGCCAGCAGTCTTTCGACAGATAGCAATCAGCCCCAGCATTTT

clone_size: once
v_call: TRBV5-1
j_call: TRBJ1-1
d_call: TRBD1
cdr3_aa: CASSLVPGGEAFF
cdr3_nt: TGCGCCAGCAGCTTGGTTCCAGGGGGTGAGGCTTTCTTT

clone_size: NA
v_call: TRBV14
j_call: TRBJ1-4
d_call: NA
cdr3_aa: CASSQDRTTNEKLFF
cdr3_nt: TGTGCCAGCAGCCAAGACAGGACCACTAATGAAAAACTGTTTTTT

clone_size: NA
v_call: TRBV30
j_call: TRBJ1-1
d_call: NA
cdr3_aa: CAWDDKNTEAFF
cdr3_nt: TGTGCCTGGGACGACAAGAACACTGAAGCTTTCTTT

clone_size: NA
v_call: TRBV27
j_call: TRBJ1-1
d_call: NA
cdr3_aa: CASSLTGNTEAFF
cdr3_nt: TGTGCCAGCAGCCTTACAGGGAACACTGAAGCTTTCTTT

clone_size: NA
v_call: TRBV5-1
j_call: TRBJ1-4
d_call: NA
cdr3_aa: CASSLSTGAPNEKLFF
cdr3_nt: TGCGCCAGCAGCTTGAGTACGGGGGCGCCCAATGAAAAACTGTTTTTT

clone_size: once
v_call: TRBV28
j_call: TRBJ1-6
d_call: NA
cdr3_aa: CASSPSGSSYNSPLHF
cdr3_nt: TGTGCCAGCAGTCCCAGTGGGAGCTCCTATAATTCACCCCTCCACTTT

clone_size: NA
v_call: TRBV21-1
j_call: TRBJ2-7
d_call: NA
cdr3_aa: CASSKVGGPGPNWEQYF
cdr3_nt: TGTGCCAGCAGCAAAGTTGGGGGCCCCGGACCAAATTGGGAGCAGTACTTC

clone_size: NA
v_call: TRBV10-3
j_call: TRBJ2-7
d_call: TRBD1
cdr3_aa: CAITETGGYEQYF
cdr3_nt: TGTGCCATCACTGAGACAGGGGGCTACGAGCAGTACTTC

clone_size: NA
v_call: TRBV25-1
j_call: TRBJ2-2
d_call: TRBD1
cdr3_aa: CASSDRGRRVGTGELFF
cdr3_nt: TGTGCCAGCAGTGACAGGGGGCGCAGGGTTGGGACCGGGGAGCTGTTTTTT

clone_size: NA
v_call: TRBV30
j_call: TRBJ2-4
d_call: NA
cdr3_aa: CAWSVGVGGNIQYF
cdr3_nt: TGTGCCTGGAGTGTAGGAGTGGGGGGAAACATTCAGTACTTC